One sample yielded the 10 T cell receptor beta chains listed below, sequenced in a study of T-cell reconstitution after alpha-beta-depleted transplantation in children. Unique molecular identifiers tagged the TCRbeta library. Via MiXCR, TCRdb re-called the PCR reads, giving one row per CDR3 protein. The table lists 450,000 to 600,000 distinct CDR3 sequences, 13% of them singletons. Material: PBMCs, mostly from graft donor cells, obtained 360 days after TCRalphabeta/CD19-depleted stem cell transplant. The receptors stem from a male patient younger than 18 who had a stem cell transplant for acute myeloid leukemia, so the T cells may come from the graft donor.

V is TRBV5-1 and J is TRBJ2-7; 7 bases are a match to TRBD1. CDR1 is SGHRS and CDR2 is YFSETQ in the germline V gene. This CDR3 spans 15 amino acids. Trimming took 4 bases from V and 3 from J; bases not matched to a gene: 10. The chain's CDR3 is CASSLEQGSNYEQYF. CDR3 DNA: TGCGCCAGCAGCCTAGAACAGGGGTCTAACTACGAGCAGTACTTC.

This clonotype was counted a few times. The chain is built from TRBV12-3 or TRBV12-4 and TRBJ2-5, with D perhaps TRBD1 (5 bases). Between the trimmed V and J ends, which lost 6 bases and 1 base, there was a span of 12 bases. This CDR3 has 14 amino acids. The CDR3 DNA reads TGTGCCAGCAGCCTGACAGCGATCCAAGAGACCCAGTACTTC. Its translation: CASSLTAIQETQYF.

This chain uses TRBV12-3 or TRBV12-4 with TRBJ1-1, with D uncertain. This CDR3 has 14 residues. Trimming stripped 3 bases from V and 3 bases from J, with 11 bases between. The CDR3: CASSFVSRDTEAFF. The CDR3 DNA reads as TGTGCCAGCAGTTTTGTGTCGAGGGACACTGAAGCTTTCTTT.

This clonotype was counted between two and nine times. This chain uses TRBV12-3 or TRBV12-4 with TRBJ1-2, with a weak D call TRBD1 (6 bases). The CDR3 length is 14 residues. Trimming removed 6 bases from V and 0 bases from J, with 11 bases in between. The CDR3 here is CASSRQVSNYGYTF. For the CDR3, the DNA is TGTGCCAGCAGCCGACAGGTTTCTAACTATGGCTACACCTTC.

This clonotype has only a few counts. V and J are TRBV7-2 and TRBJ2-7; D not certain. The CDR3 has 14 residues. In germline, CDR1 is SGHTA, CDR2 FQGNSA. V gave up 5 bases and J gave up 2 bases, with 13 bases separating them. CDR3 in amino acids: CASSPRSKTYEQYF. The CDR3 DNA follows: TGTGCCAGCAGCCCCCGGTCAAAAACCTACGAGCAGTACTTC.

The sample holds one count of this clonotype. The rearrangement links TRBV20-1 to TRBJ1-2; D is unclear. With 5 bases removed from V and 8 bases from J, the gap between germline ends came to 12 bases. This CDR3 region has 11 residues. Germline CDR1 DFQATT, CDR2 SNEGSKA (reference sequence). CDR3 sequence reads: CSASDLGGYTF. The CDR3 coding sequence is TGCAGTGCTTCGGACCTTGGGGGCTACACCTTC.

V usage is TRBV5-1 and J usage is TRBJ2-7, with unresolved D. V was clipped by 4 bases and J by 6 bases, with 11 bases between them. Germline V CDR1 and CDR2: SGHRS, YFSETQ. The length of the CDR3 is 12 residues. The CDR3 DNA sequence: TGCGCCAGCAGCCCCCTTGTCGGCGAGCAGTACTTC. Translated, it gives CASSPLVGEQYF.

This rearrangement joins TRBV20-1 to TRBJ2-5; no clear D. CDR3 size: 16 residues. Germline V gene data show CDR1 as DFQATT and CDR2 as SNEGSKA (reference sequence). V gave up 2 bases and J gave up 2 bases, with 18 bases separating them. CDR3 region: CSARSPGGEKQETQYF. The CDR3 DNA follows: TGCAGTGCTAGATCCCCGGGCGGAGAAAAACAAGAGACCCAGTACTTC.

The chain combines TRBV5-6 with TRBJ2-7; 7 bases fit TRBD2. The V gene end was trimmed by 2 bases and the J gene end by 6 bases; junction bases not matched to a gene: 8. CDR3 length: 14 residues. Germline loops: CDR1 SGHDT, CDR2 YYEEEE. The CDR3 here is CASSFIGRIFEQYF. In DNA form, the CDR3 reads TGTGCCAGCAGCTTTATCGGGAGGATCTTCGAGCAGTACTTC.

In this sample, this clonotype turned up a few times. The chain employs TRBV12-3 or TRBV12-4 and TRBJ2-3, with TRBD1 matching over 9 bases. V lost 6 bases to trimming and J lost 4 bases; unmatched junction nucleotides: 2. This CDR3 comprises 13 residues. The CDR3 DNA reads TGTGCCAGCAGGGGACAGGGTTCAGATACGCAGTATTTT. Its translation is CASRGQGSDTQYF.